This T cell receptor (beta chain) was identified during a study of T-cell reconstitution after alpha-beta-depleted transplantation in children. V lost 7 bases, J lost 0 bases, and 10 bases lay in between. The CDR3 length is 14 residues. The table lists this clonotype with many counts. Its matching antigen is unknown. Study-wide results and limits: Expanded graft clones numbering several hundred reportedly gave rise to alpha-beta T cells about two months after transplant. It was newly produced T cells that mostly accounted for T-cell counts and diversity one year after transplant.

Unique molecular identifiers were incorporated during preparation of the TCRbeta library. From the PCR reads, TCRdb called clonotypes with MiXCR, one entry per CDR3 protein. The sample comprises approximately 230,000 distinct CDR3 sequences, 25% of which are singletons, and more than 2% rests with the top ten. This TCR derives from a girl aged 2 to 10 with Fanconi anemia, due to receive a stem cell transplant. The chain combines TRBV12-3 or TRBV12-4 with TRBJ2-4, with unresolved D. This material consisted of PBMCs, taken before TCRalphabeta/CD19-depleted stem cell transplant. The CDR3 nucleotides are TGTGCCAGCACGGTCACTTTAGCCAAAAACATTCAGTACTTC. Protein sequence: CASTVTLAKNIQYF.